The 20 T cell receptor beta chains listed next were all sequenced from one sample in a study of shared clonotypes between healthy human individuals. The assay was immunoSEQ multiplex PCR, and TCRdb's table has in-frame clones only and misses some. The sample lists about 2.3 million clones, around 92% seen once, with roughly 0.34% in the top ten. Sample: naive CD4+ T cells from PBMCs. Subset meaning: CD45RA+ positively selected. The receptors come from a man aged 18 to 29 in good health. Some clones in this sample may be carry-over from other donors' samples.

The chain is built from TRBV7-6 and TRBJ2-6; the D gene is possibly TRBD1 (5 bases). This CDR3 spans 17 amino acids. The germline V and J ends were trimmed by 5 bases and 1 base, with 15 bases remaining between them. The V gene's germline CDR1 is SGHVS and CDR2 FNYEAQ. The CDR3 is CASSTTFAGSGANVLTF. The CDR3 DNA follows: TGTGCCAGCAGCACCACCTTCGCAGGGTCTGGGGCCAACGTCCTGACTTTC.

The chain carries TRBV5-4 and TRBJ2-3, with D maybe TRBD2 (5 bases). The CDR3 length is 16 residues. The germline V and J ends were trimmed by 4 bases and 3 bases, with 18 bases remaining between them. CDR1 and CDR2 from the germline V gene are SGHNT and YYREEE (reference sequence). The CDR3 DNA reads TGTGCCAGCAGCCTTCCGGGTCCTAGGGAGACAGATACGCAGTATTTT. Residues: CASSLPGPRETDTQYF.

The chain joins TRBV30 to TRBJ2-1, with TRBD2 identical over 8 bases. There are 13 residues in the CDR3. The trim removed 8 bases at V and 0 bases at J, leaving 3 bases unmatched. Germline V gene lookup returns CDR1 GTSNPN and CDR2 SVGIG (reference sequence). The CDR3 DNA sequence: TGTGCCCGCGGGGGGAGCTCCTACAATGAGCAGTTCTTC. Residues: CARGGSSYNEQFF.

CDR3 in amino acids: CASRSTGSLRDTQYF. CDR3 sequence (DNA): TGCGCCAGCCGTTCAACGGGAAGTTTGAGAGATACGCAGTATTTT. J is TRBJ2-3 and V is TRBV5-1; tentatively, D is TRBD2 (5 bases). The CDR3 totals 15 residues. Germline loops: CDR1 SGHRS, CDR2 YFSETQ. Between the trimmed V and J ends, which lost 7 bases and 5 bases, there was a span of 20 bases.

J is TRBJ1-5 and V is TRBV5-8; weak D call: TRBD1 (5 bases). V lost 5 bases to trimming and J lost 1 base, with 13 bases between them. The CDR3 runs 15 residues. Germline CDR1 SGHTS, CDR2 YDEGEE. As DNA, the CDR3 is TGTGCCAGCAGACACAGAGGGGTCAGCAATCAGCCCCAGCATTTT. Its protein product is CASRHRGVSNQPQHF. Full variable domain (outside the CDR3, taken from reference TRBV5-8 and TRBJ1-5): EAGVTQSPTHLIKTRGQQATLRCSPISGHTSVYWYQQALGLGLQFLLWYDEGEERNRGNFPPRFSGRQFPNYSSELNVNALELEDSALYLCASRHRGVSNQPQHFGDGTRLSIL.

V usage is TRBV5-6 and J usage is TRBJ2-3; 11 positions agree with TRBD2. The CDR3 runs 16 residues. J lost 0 bases, V lost 6 bases, and 6 bases had no gene match. Germline V CDR1 and CDR2: SGHDT, YYEEEE. The CDR3 nucleotides are TGTGCCAGCACTCAGAGACTAGCGGGAAGCACAGATACGCAGTATTTT. Its protein product is CASTQRLAGSTDTQYF.

This chain uses TRBV6-6 with TRBJ2-5, with no clear D. CDR3 size: 13 residues. Trimming took off 2 bases at V and 4 bases at J, with 8 bases between the two ends. Germline V lookup: CDR1 MNHNY, CDR2 SVGAGI (reference sequence). The CDR3 sequence: CASSYVTGETQYF. For the CDR3, the DNA is TGTGCCAGCAGTTACGTAACGGGAGAGACCCAGTACTTC.

The genes are TRBV6-1 and TRBJ2-5, with 7 bases aligning to TRBD2. V lost 7 bases to trimming and J lost 5 bases; unmatched junction nucleotides: 13. The CDR3 runs to 15 residues. Germline CDR1 is MNHNS and CDR2 is SASEGT. The CDR3 spells CASTPTSPPRETQYF. CDR3 coding DNA: TGTGCCAGCACCCCGACTAGCCCTCCCCGGGAGACCCAGTACTTC.

V and J are TRBV29-1 and TRBJ1-4; the match to TRBD1 covers 7 bases. The J segment lost 0 bases and the V segment lost 7 bases, leaving 8 bases of the junction unmatched. The CDR3 loop spans 15 amino acids. The germline CDR1 and CDR2 sequences are SQVTM and ANQGSEA. CDR3 sequence: CSARTGYATNEKLFF. CDR3 sequence (DNA): TGCAGCGCCAGGACAGGATACGCAACTAATGAAAAACTGTTTTTT. The full variable domain, with the rest looked up from reference TRBV29-1 and TRBJ1-4, is SAVISQKPSRDICQRGTSLTIQCQVDSQVTMMFWYRQQPGQSLTLIATANQGSEATYESGFVIDKFPISRPNLTFSTLTVSNMSPEDSSIYLCSARTGYATNEKLFFGSGTQLSVL.

The chain links TRBV4-3 to TRBJ1-5; TRBD1 is a possible D gene (5 bases). Germline values: CDR1 LGHNA, CDR2 YSLEER. Trimming removed 2 bases at V and 7 bases at J, with 21 bases between. The CDR3 is 17 amino acids. CDR3 region: CASSQKAAGIDLQPQHF. The CDR3 nucleotides read TGCGCCAGCAGCCAAAAAGCGGCAGGGATAGATTTGCAGCCCCAGCATTTT.

The rearrangement joins TRBV7-6 to TRBJ2-7, with D hard to call. Per the germline V gene, CDR1 is SGHVS and CDR2 is FNYEAQ. There are 12 residues in the CDR3. V gave up 5 bases and J gave up 3 bases, with 8 bases separating them. This chain's CDR3 is CASSQDGYEQYF. The CDR3 region has the DNA TGTGCCAGCAGCCAGGACGGCTACGAGCAGTACTTC. Looking up the rest from reference TRBV7-6 and TRBJ2-7 gives the full variable domain: GAGVSQSPRYKVTKRGQDVALRCDPISGHVSLYWYRQALGQGPEFLTYFNYEAQQDKSGLPNDRFSAERPEGSISTLTIQRTEQRDSAMYRCASSQDGYEQYFGPGTRLTVT.

About this clone itself: Other DNA sequences in this sample translate to the same CDR3. V and J are TRBV7-9 and TRBJ2-3; 16 bases match TRBD2. This CDR3 is built from 13 residues. Trimming cost V 10 bases and J 6 bases; bases outside gene matches: 1. CDR1 is SEHNR and CDR2 is FQNEAQ in the germline V gene (reference sequence). This CDR3 is CATGLAGGDTQYF. In DNA form, the CDR3 reads TGTGCCACGGGACTAGCGGGAGGGGATACGCAGTATTTT.

V gene TRBV30 combines with J gene TRBJ2-3; the D is unclear. Germline loops: CDR1 GTSNPN, CDR2 SVGIG (reference sequence). The V gene lost 0 bases and the J gene lost 4 bases, with 11 bases spanning the gap. There are 14 residues in the CDR3. CDR3 DNA: TGTGCCTGGAGTGTGGGTGACGTCGCAGATACGCAGTATTTT. Translation: CAWSVGDVADTQYF.

V usage is TRBV5-6 and J usage is TRBJ2-3; D may be TRBD1 (6 bases). Between the trimmed V and J ends, which lost 8 bases and 4 bases, there was a span of 14 bases. The germline gives CDR1 SGHDT, CDR2 YYEEEE. The CDR3 spans 13 residues. This chain's CDR3 is CASRKQGSDTQYF. The CDR3 coding sequence is TGTGCCAGTAGAAAACAGGGTTCAGATACGCAGTATTTT.

The CDR3 DNA reads as TGTGCCAGCTCACCTCCGGGGCCTGAAGCTTTCTTT. The encoded protein is CASSPPGPEAFF. V usage is TRBV18 and J usage is TRBJ1-1, with D possibly matching TRBD1 (5 bases). Germline V gene sequence: CDR1 KGHSH, CDR2 LQKENI. Trimming pared 3 bases from V and 6 bases from J, leaving 8 bases between. The CDR3 runs 12 residues.

This chain joins TRBV7-9 and TRBJ2-7, with 10 bases that match TRBD2. Per the germline V gene, CDR1 is SEHNR and CDR2 is FQNEAQ (reference sequence). This CDR3 region has 14 residues. V lost 2 bases, J lost 6 bases, and 4 bases stayed unmatched. The CDR3 DNA follows: TGTGCCAGCAGCTTACTAGCGGGAGTGGTCGAGCAGTACTTC. Translated: CASSLLAGVVEQYF.

The rearrangement uses TRBV4-2 and TRBJ1-2; 8 positions agree with TRBD1. The J segment lost 6 bases and the V segment lost 3 bases, leaving 3 bases of the junction unmatched. The length of the CDR3 is 13 residues. Germline-derived CDR1 and CDR2 are LGHNA and YNFKEQ. In DNA, the CDR3 is TGTGCCAGCAGCCATGAACAGGGGGATGGCTACACCTTC. This sequence encodes CASSHEQGDGYTF.

This sequence joins TRBV2 and TRBJ2-1; the D is unclear. CDR1 and CDR2 from the germline V gene are SNHLY and FYNNEI. V dropped 6 bases and J dropped 7 bases, with 10 bases sitting between them. This CDR3 contains 12 residues. Here the CDR3 reads CASRGMGNEQFF. DNA of the CDR3: TGTGCCAGCAGGGGCATGGGGAATGAGCAGTTCTTC. The variable domain in full, completed from reference TRBV2 and TRBJ2-1, reads EPEVTQTPSHQVTQMGQEVILRCVPISNHLYFYWYRQILGQKVEFLVSFYNNEISEKSEIFDDQFSVERPDGSNFTLKIRSTKLEDSAMYFCASRGMGNEQFFGPGTRLTVL.

The chain joins TRBV28 to TRBJ1-6, with TRBD1 identical over 7 bases. The length of the CDR3 is 14 residues. V gave up 7 bases and J gave up 9 bases; unmatched junction bases: 9. CDR1 and CDR2 from the germline V gene are MDHEN and SYDVKM. The CDR3 sequence is CASIDRTGGSPLHF. CDR3 nucleotides: TGTGCCAGCATTGACAGGACAGGAGGTTCACCCCTCCACTTT.

The sample holds one count of this clone. V and J are TRBV28 and TRBJ1-5; 8 nucleotides match TRBD1. CDR3 length: 16 residues. The V gene's germline CDR1 is MDHEN and CDR2 SYDVKM. V dropped 7 bases and J dropped 6; count of bases not matched to a gene: 14. CDR3 in amino acids: CASTLSGQGAGQPQHF. CDR3 in DNA: TGTGCCAGCACCCTCTCGGGGCAGGGGGCCGGTCAGCCCCAGCATTTT.